Below, one TCR beta chain is given with its context. Antigen specificity is unknown. This sample is part of a study of shared clonotypes between healthy human individuals. CD45RO-negative cells were positively selected for CCR7, leaving out terminally differentiated effector memory CD45RA+ cells. Healthy adults negative for HIV, lacking recent acute infections or vaccinations, served as donors. Splitting of each subset's genomic DNA was done evenly across several immunoSEQ plates. Assay used: immunoSEQ multiplex PCR; TCRdb lists only in-frame clones, some missing. Among nearly 2 million clones listed, less than 95% were seen once. The V gene end was trimmed by 4 bases and the J gene end by 5 bases; junction bases not matched to a gene: 5. CDR3 length: 13 residues. The germline V gene has CDR1 SGHNT and CDR2 YYREEE (reference sequence). Points from the study as a whole: The diversity represented, both genetic and in exposure history, was limited by few donors.

Sequenced input: naive CD8+ T cells sorted from blood. This sequence originates from a man between 18 and 35 years old in good health. The chain combines TRBV5-4 with TRBJ2-7; 8 nucleotides align to TRBD1. CDR3 sequence (DNA): TGTGCCAGCAGCACCGGGACAGGACACGAGCAGTACTTC. This sequence encodes CASSTGTGHEQYF.